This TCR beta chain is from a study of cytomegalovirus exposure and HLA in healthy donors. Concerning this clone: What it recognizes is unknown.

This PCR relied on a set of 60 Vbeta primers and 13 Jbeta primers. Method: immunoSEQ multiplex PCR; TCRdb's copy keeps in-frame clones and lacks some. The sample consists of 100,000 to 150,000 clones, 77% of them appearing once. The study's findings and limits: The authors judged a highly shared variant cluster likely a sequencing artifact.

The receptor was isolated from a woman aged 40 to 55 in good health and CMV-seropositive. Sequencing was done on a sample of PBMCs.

For the CDR3, the DNA is TGTGCCAGCAGCCCTAAGGTACGGGGATACACTGAAGCTTTCTTT. Translated: CASSPKVRGYTEAFF. The chain recombines TRBV5-4 with TRBJ1-1, with unresolved D. In germline, CDR1 is SGHNT, CDR2 YYREEE (reference sequence). This CDR3 region has 15 residues. Trimming took 4 bases from V and 3 from J, leaving 16 bases between them.